This TCR beta chain was sequenced in a study of shared clonotypes between healthy human individuals. Study outcomes and limitations: Clonotypes not shared had lower generation probabilities than those common to all four donors.

Points on this clone: As yet, its antigen is unknown.

Generated by immunoSEQ multiplex PCR, the TCRdb table keeps only in-frame clones and is missing some. The sample consists of about 2 million clones, less than 95% of them appearing once. CD8 cells classed as naive were CD45RO-negative and positively selected for CCR7, excluding terminally differentiated effector memory CD45RA+ cells. The donor cohort consisted entirely of Caucasian adults residing in Nashville, Tennessee. The length of the CDR3 is 15 residues. V was pared by 0 bases and J by 2 bases, with 12 bases between. Germline V gene lookup returns CDR1 SGHRS and CDR2 YFSETQ. The chain couples TRBV5-1 to TRBJ2-7, with D possibly being TRBD1 (6 bases). Sequenced material: naive CD8+ T cells sorted from blood. The clonotype comes from a man aged 18 to 30 in good health. This chain's CDR3 is CASSLDREMAYEQYF. In DNA form, the CDR3 reads TGCGCCAGCAGCTTGGACAGGGAGATGGCCTACGAGCAGTACTTC. The full variable domain, with the rest looked up from reference TRBV5-1 and TRBJ2-7, is KAGVTQTPRYLIKTRGQQVTLSCSPISGHRSVSWYQQTPGQGLQFLFEYFSETQRNKGNFPGRFSGRQFSNSRSEMNVSTLELGDSALYLCASSLDREMAYEQYFGPGTRLTVT.